These 30 T cell receptor beta chains came from one sample sequenced in a study of spatial heterogeneity in lung cancer. Specified time point: sample taken at primary tumor resection. MiXCR was run by TCRdb on the 5' RACE reads, yielding one entry per CDR3 protein. Among 40,000 to 45,000 distinct CDR3 sequences listed, approximately 7% were seen once. The specimen was PBMCs, collected at surgery. Every receptor here comes from a female donor with early-stage non-small cell lung cancer.

This clonotype was detected many times. The rearrangement uses TRBV12-3 or TRBV12-4 and TRBJ2-2, with 9 bases that match TRBD2. The CDR3 has 15 residues. After removal of 6 bases from V and 6 bases from J, the junction contained 8 bases not matched to a gene. CDR3 residues: CASSWRGLASGELFF. Here the CDR3 DNA reads TGTGCCAGCAGCTGGCGGGGACTAGCCTCCGGGGAGCTGTTTTTT.

This chain joins TRBV7-9 and TRBJ2-6; 7 bases align to TRBD1. The V gene end was trimmed by 5 bases and the J gene end by 1 base; junction bases not matched to a gene: 2. CDR1 is SEHNR, CDR2 FQNEAQ, per germline (reference sequence). The CDR3 is 15 residues long. CDR3 in amino acids: CASSSRGSGANVLTF. The CDR3 DNA is TGTGCCAGCAGCAGCAGGGGGTCTGGGGCCAACGTCCTGACTTTC.

The chain combines TRBV4-1 with TRBJ1-3; possible D gene TRBD1, 6 bases. The germline V gene encodes CDR1 MGHRA and CDR2 YSYEKL. The V end lost 1 base, the J end lost 0 bases, and 10 bases lay between the germline ends. The CDR3 sequence is 16 residues long. The CDR3 protein is CASSQGGAGSGNTIYF. The CDR3 DNA reads TGCGCCAGCAGCCAAGGGGGGGCAGGCTCTGGAAACACCATATATTTT.

This clonotype came up many times. The chain has TRBV29-1 and TRBJ2-3; D remains unclear. CDR1 is SQVTM and CDR2 is ANQGSEA in the germline V gene. The CDR3 sequence is 11 residues long. V gave up 6 bases and J gave up 2 bases, with 6 bases separating them. The CDR3 sequence is CSVGPTDTQYF. CDR3 coding DNA: TGCAGCGTCGGGCCCACAGATACGCAGTATTTT.

In its sample, this clonotype was seen many times. This chain links TRBV20-1 with TRBJ2-2, with 7 bases that match TRBD2. CDR1 and CDR2 from the germline V gene are DFQATT and SNEGSKA (reference sequence). This CDR3 spans 13 amino acids. The V gene end was trimmed by 1 base and the J gene end by 7 bases; junction bases not matched to a gene: 3. The CDR3 reads CSARGREGGELFF. The CDR3 nucleotides are TGCAGTGCTAGAGGCAGGGAGGGCGGGGAGCTGTTTTTT.

This clonotype was counted at least ten times. J is TRBJ1-2 and V is TRBV4-1; 9 bases agree with TRBD1. The trim removed 1 base at V and 6 bases at J, leaving 6 bases unmatched. The germline gives CDR1 MGHRA, CDR2 YSYEKL. The CDR3 length is 15 residues. This CDR3 reads CASSQGWDRAHGYTF. The CDR3 nucleotides are TGCGCCAGCAGCCAAGGGTGGGACAGGGCCCATGGCTACACCTTC.

The J gene is TRBJ2-3, the V gene TRBV4-1; 9 nucleotides match TRBD2. V shed 1 base, J shed 2 bases, and the junction held 10 bases outside the gene matches. Per the germline V gene, CDR1 is MGHRA and CDR2 is YSYEKL. This CDR3 has 18 residues. The CDR3 region is CASSQGAGAGGVTDTQYF. CDR3 nucleotides: TGCGCCAGCAGCCAAGGAGCAGGAGCGGGAGGAGTCACAGATACGCAGTATTTT.

In this sample, this clonotype turned up many times. V is TRBV3-1 and J is TRBJ2-1; 9 bases map to TRBD2. This CDR3 is 15 amino acids long. Per the germline V gene, CDR1 is LGHDT and CDR2 is YNNKEL (reference sequence). V dropped 4 bases and J dropped 10; count of bases not matched to a gene: 11. The CDR3 nucleotides read TGTGCCAGCAGCCGGAAGGGGACTAGCACCAAAGAGCAGTTCTTC. Its protein is CASSRKGTSTKEQFF.

This clonotype occurred many times. The chain has TRBV3-1 and TRBJ2-7; D is perhaps TRBD1 (6 bases). This CDR3 is 14 amino acids long. V was shortened by 5 bases and J by 2 bases, with 13 bases between the two germline ends. Looked up from germline, CDR1 is LGHDT and CDR2 is YNNKEL (reference sequence). The CDR3 nucleotides read TGTGCCAGCAGCAGAGGACAGACCGCCTACGAGCAGTACTTC. It translates to CASSRGQTAYEQYF.

In its sample, this clonotype was seen many times. The rearrangement uses TRBV11-2 and TRBJ1-4; 9 bases fit TRBD1. Per germline, CDR1 SGHAT and CDR2 FQNNGV. The CDR3 sequence is 15 residues long. V dropped 1 base and J dropped 5; count of bases not matched to a gene: 2. In DNA, the CDR3 is TGTGCCAGCAGCTTAGTAACAGGGGGCAATGAAAAACTGTTTTTT. This sequence encodes CASSLVTGGNEKLFF.

By share, this clonotype counts as large. The V call is TRBV3-1, the J call TRBJ1-1; no firm D call. V lost 0 bases and J lost 10, with 9 bases in between. The CDR3 runs to 12 residues. CDR1 is LGHDT and CDR2 is YNNKEL in the germline V gene (reference sequence). The CDR3 DNA reads as TGTGCCAGCAGCCAAGAGGGAAGGGTAGCTTTCTTT. Translation: CASSQEGRVAFF.

This clonotype occurred a few times. The chain links TRBV2 to TRBJ2-7; D uncertain. The CDR3 runs 13 residues. The germline V gene has CDR1 SNHLY and CDR2 FYNNEI. The V gene lost 6 bases and the J gene lost 0 bases, with 9 bases spanning the gap. The CDR3: CASSLQYSYEQYF. Here the CDR3 DNA reads TGTGCCAGCAGCCTACAGTACTCCTACGAGCAGTACTTC.

This clonotype has at least ten counts. The chain carries TRBV28 and TRBJ1-5; D gene uncertain. V was cut by 7 bases and J by 1 base, with 17 bases left in between. The CDR3 has 16 residues. Per the germline V gene, CDR1 is MDHEN and CDR2 is SYDVKM. The CDR3 DNA sequence: TGTGCCAGCACCACGATGAGGCAGGCGAGCAATCAGCCCCAGCATTTT. It is translated as CASTTMRQASNQPQHF.

This clonotype appeared many times. The rearrangement links TRBV27 to TRBJ2-3; D remains unclear. The CDR3 runs to 12 residues. Germline V gene lookup returns CDR1 MNHEY and CDR2 SMNVEV (reference sequence). V was pared by 4 bases and J by 2 bases, with 4 bases between. CDR3 region: CASSSNTDTQYF. CDR3 nucleotides: TGTGCCAGCAGTTCGAACACAGATACGCAGTATTTT.

At least ten counts were recorded for this clonotype. The gene calls are TRBV3-1 and TRBJ2-5; no firm D call. This CDR3 comprises 11 residues. CDR1 is LGHDT, CDR2 YNNKEL, per germline (reference sequence). V was cut by 1 base and J by 6 bases, with 3 bases left in between. The CDR3, as DNA: TGTGCCAGCAGCCAAGTGAAGACCCAGTACTTC. Protein sequence: CASSQVKTQYF.

This clonotype was found many times. The chain recombines TRBV2 with TRBJ1-2; D uncertain. This CDR3 has 12 residues. Germline loops: CDR1 SNHLY, CDR2 FYNNEI. V lost 0 bases to trimming and J lost 8 bases, with 7 bases between them. The CDR3 coding sequence is TGTGCCAGCAGTGAAGCACATGCCGGCTACACCTTC. Its translation: CASSEAHAGYTF.

This clonotype showed up many times. CDR3 in DNA: TGCGCCAGCAGTGAGTCGGAGCTAGCGGGGGCAAATGAGCAGTTCTTC. This gives the protein CASSESELAGANEQFF. The rearrangement links TRBV10-2 to TRBJ2-1; the match to TRBD2 covers 10 bases. Germline trimming cut 0 bases from V and 7 bases from J; bases unmatched to any gene: 6. The CDR3 has 16 amino acids. CDR1 and CDR2 from the germline V gene are WSHSY and SAAADI.

This clonotype came up many times. This chain uses TRBV6-2 or TRBV6-3 with TRBJ2-7; D gene uncertain. The CDR3 runs 14 residues. V lost 0 bases and J lost 2, with 8 bases in between. Germline V lookup: CDR1 MNHEY, CDR2 SVGEGT. The CDR3 nucleotides are TGTGCCAGCAGTTACTCATGGGGAACCTACGAGCAGTACTTC. This sequence encodes CASSYSWGTYEQYF.

In its sample, this clonotype was seen many times. The gene calls are TRBV4-1 and TRBJ2-1; maybe TRBD1 (5 bases). The germline gives CDR1 MGHRA, CDR2 YSYEKL. The CDR3 extends over 14 amino acids. Trimming cost V 0 bases and J 7 bases, with 10 bases left between them. Here the CDR3 reads CASSQDREMNEQFF. CDR3 DNA sequence: TGCGCCAGCAGCCAAGACAGGGAAATGAATGAGCAGTTCTTC.

There are a few counts of this clonotype. The chain is built from TRBV4-1 and TRBJ1-1; no reliable D call. CDR1 and CDR2 (germline): MGHRA, YSYEKL. The germline V and J ends were trimmed by 5 bases and 5 bases, with 12 bases remaining between them. The CDR3 runs to 13 residues. The CDR3 loop reads CASSYEGLTEAFF. The CDR3 region has the DNA TGCGCCAGCAGCTACGAAGGTTTAACTGAAGCTTTCTTT.

Many counts were recorded for this clonotype. The chain combines TRBV19 with TRBJ2-3, with D unresolved. V was pared by 3 bases and J by 4 bases, with 8 bases between. The CDR3 runs 13 residues. Germline CDR1 LNHDA, CDR2 SQIVND (reference sequence). CDR3 protein: CASSITVSDTQYF. CDR3 in DNA: TGTGCCAGTAGTATTACTGTATCAGATACGCAGTATTTT.

The chain uses TRBV2 and TRBJ2-3; TRBD2 is a possible D gene (6 bases). Germline loops: CDR1 SNHLY, CDR2 FYNNEI. This CDR3 contains 13 residues. V lost 5 bases and J lost 4, with 10 bases in between. The CDR3 spells CASSLEGADTQYF. CDR3 sequence (DNA): TGTGCCAGCAGTCTGGAGGGAGCAGATACGCAGTATTTT.

Only a few counts were recorded for this clonotype. The rearrangement joins TRBV12-3 or TRBV12-4 to TRBJ1-3; D is possibly TRBD1 (5 bases). The CDR3 covers 14 residues. Trimming shortened V by 5 bases and J by 5 bases, and 13 bases separated the two germline ends. CDR3 DNA: TGTGCCAGCAGTCAAGCGACAGTTCGAAACACCATATATTTT. Protein sequence: CASSQATVRNTIYF.

This clonotype has a count of ten or more. The chain combines TRBV6-2 or TRBV6-3 with TRBJ2-3; D unclear. The CDR3 sequence is 15 residues long. Between the trimmed V and J ends, which lost 6 bases and 2 bases, there was a span of 15 bases. Germline V gives CDR1 MNHEY, CDR2 SVGEGT. CDR3 nucleotides: TGTGCCAGCAGACCCCTCGAAGAGGTCACAGATACGCAGTATTTT. This encodes CASRPLEEVTDTQYF.

This clonotype showed up many times. The J gene is TRBJ2-5, the V gene TRBV9, with D maybe TRBD2 (5 bases). Germline V gives CDR1 SGDLS, CDR2 YYNGEE. The CDR3 totals 14 residues. The V end was cut by 0 bases, the J end by 4 bases, with 10 bases between. CDR3 coding DNA: TGTGCCAGCAGCGTAGGTCGGGGAAGAGAGACCCAGTACTTC. Encoded protein: CASSVGRGRETQYF.

This clonotype was seen a handful of times. J is TRBJ2-1 and V is TRBV9; TRBD2 aligns across 7 bases. The CDR3 runs 15 residues. The V and J ends lost 4 bases and 4 bases, in that order; junction bases with no gene match: 8. Germline V CDR1 and CDR2: SGDLS, YYNGEE. CDR3 region: CASSTREGPYNEQFF. The CDR3 DNA sequence: TGTGCCAGCAGCACTAGGGAGGGCCCGTACAATGAGCAGTTCTTC.

This clonotype appeared many times. The rearrangement links TRBV9 to TRBJ1-2; the D gene is possibly TRBD1 (6 bases). The CDR3 is made up of 16 amino acids. The V gene's germline CDR1 is SGDLS and CDR2 YYNGEE. V dropped 0 bases and J dropped 7 bases, with 19 bases sitting between them. CDR3 sequence (DNA): TGTGCCAGCAGCGTAGCCTCGGTGGACAGAGCCCTTGGCTACACCTTC. Its protein product is CASSVASVDRALGYTF.

This clonotype was picked up many times. This chain uses TRBV29-1 with TRBJ2-7; the D gene could be TRBD1 or TRBD2 (5 bases each). Trimming shortened V by 7 bases and J by 4 bases, and 17 bases separated the two germline ends. The CDR3 is 13 amino acids. Germline CDR1 reads SQVTM; CDR2 reads ANQGSEA. CDR3: CSATLGVGYEQYF. The CDR3 nucleotides are TGCAGCGCTACCTTGGGGGTAGGGTACGAGCAGTACTTC.

This chain uses TRBV7-9 with TRBJ1-4; D is ambiguous. Germline CDR1 is SEHNR and CDR2 is FQNEAQ (reference sequence). Trimming shortened V by 6 bases and J by 15 bases, and 17 bases separated the two germline ends. CDR3 length: 12 residues. CDR3 bases: TGTGCCAGCAGATCCGGAGCCGGGCGGATGTTTTTT. This sequence encodes CASRSGAGRMFF. Complete variable domain (other parts from reference TRBV7-9 and TRBJ1-4): DTGVSQNPRHKITKRGQNVTFRCDPISEHNRLYWYRQTLGQGPEFLTYFQNEAQLEKSRLLSDRFSAERPKGSFSTLEIQRTEQGDSAMYLCASRSGAGRMFFGSGTQLSVL.

By frequency in the sample, this clonotype is medium-sized (0.01 to 0.1%). The rearrangement links TRBV13 to TRBJ1-2; D is undetermined. Trimming pared 6 bases from V and 8 bases from J, leaving 10 bases between. CDR1 and CDR2 (germline): PRHDT, FYEKMQ (reference sequence). The CDR3 has 11 amino acids. CDR3 in amino acids: CASRFGVGYTF. In DNA form, the CDR3 reads TGTGCCAGCAGATTTGGGGTGGGCTACACCTTC.